A selection of T cell receptor beta chains follows, all from one sample in a study of blood T cell repertoires in COVID-19. Using immunoSEQ multiplex PCR, the repertoire was profiled, and TCRdb retains in-frame clones only, with some absent. This sample has around 220,000 clones, with about nine tenths found just once. The specimen sequenced was PBMCs or T cells enriched from blood (not recorded which). All receptors derive from a woman aged 18-30 years who had recovered from COVID-19. The CDR3 runs from the conserved cysteine through the conserved F or W. D genes are given only for firm matches. The size entry is marked missing in some rows and otherwise reads once, few, many or a size class.

d_gene,abundance,j_gene,v_gene,CDR3aa,CDR3nt
TRBD2,.,TRBJ2-5,TRBV11-3,CASSPTLAGGPGTQYF,TGTGCCAGCAGCCCCACACTAGCGGGGGGCCCGGGGACCCAGTACTTC
TRBD1,.,TRBJ2-3,TRBV9,CASSGYFSGTAVTDTQYF,TGTGCCAGCAGCGGATATTTTTCCGGGACAGCGGTCACAGATACGCAGTATTTT
.,.,TRBJ2-1,TRBV5-6,CASSLVAGVGGNEQFF,TGTGCCAGCAGCCTTGTGGCAGGGGTTGGTGGCAATGAGCAGTTCTTC
TRBD2,.,TRBJ2-5,TRBV6-5,CASSQLAGGGETQYF,TGTGCCAGCAGCCAGCTAGCGGGAGGAGGGGAGACCCAGTACTTC
.,.,TRBJ1-1,TRBV28,CASSFSYGLNTEAFF,TGTGCCAGCAGTTTTTCGTACGGGTTGAACACTGAAGCTTTCTTT
TRBD1,.,TRBJ2-3,TRBV10-3,CAISEAQGGTDTQYF,TGTGCCATCAGTGAGGCACAGGGGGGAACAGATACGCAGTATTTT
TRBD1,.,TRBJ2-2,TRBV29-1,CSVGSTGVTGELFF,TGCAGCGTTGGGTCGACAGGGGTAACCGGGGAGCTGTTTTTT
TRBD1,.,TRBJ2-5,TRBV5-1,CASSPGTGFQETQYF,TGCGCCAGCAGCCCCGGGACAGGGTTTCAAGAGACCCAGTACTTC
TRBD1,.,TRBJ2-7,TRBV19,CASTSDRNLGEQYF,TGTGCCAGTACCTCGGACAGGAACCTTGGGGAGCAGTACTTC
.,few,TRBJ1-6,TRBV3-1/TRBV3-2,CASSQDFLRRNNNSPLHF,TGTGCCAGCAGCCAAGATTTTTTAAGGCGGAACAATAATTCACCCCTCCACTTT
.,once,TRBJ2-7,TRBV9,CASSEQAGTYEQYF,TGTGCCAGCAGCGAGCAGGCTGGTACCTACGAGCAGTACTTC
.,.,TRBJ1-1,TRBV19,CASSSEDSAENTEAFF,TGTGCCAGTAGTTCCGAGGACAGCGCCGAGAACACTGAAGCTTTCTTT
TRBD1,.,TRBJ2-7,TRBV4-1,CASSQVAGTGYEQYF,TGCGCCAGCAGCCAAGTGGCAGGGACAGGTTACGAGCAGTACTTC
.,.,TRBJ2-7,TRBV3-1/TRBV3-2,CASSQEAGLVYEQYF,TGTGCCAGCAGCCAAGAGGCAGGGCTTGTCTACGAGCAGTACTTC
.,.,TRBJ1-1,TRBV3-1/TRBV3-2,CATTGRAEAFF,TGTGCCACTACAGGGAGGGCTGAAGCTTTCTTT
TRBD2,.,TRBJ2-7,TRBV3-1/TRBV3-2,CASSQARRGGGEQYF,TGTGCCAGCAGCCAAGCGCGGCGGGGGGGTGGAGAGCAGTACTTC
.,many,TRBJ1-3,TRBV19,CASSMGDSSGNTIYF,TGTGCCAGTAGTATGGGCGACAGCTCTGGAAACACCATATATTTT
.,.,TRBJ2-5,TRBV5-6,CASSPGLGQETQYF,TGTGCCAGCAGCCCGGGACTTGGCCAAGAGACCCAGTACTTC
TRBD1,.,TRBJ1-5,TRBV24-1,CATSDSKTGTGRLWPQHF,TGTGCCACCAGTGATTCTAAAACCGGGACAGGGAGACTCTGGCCCCAGCATTTT
TRBD1,.,TRBJ2-7,TRBV2,CASNDRGLYEQYF,TGTGCCAGCAACGACAGGGGGCTGTACGAGCAGTACTTC
.,.,TRBJ1-4,TRBV28,CASSKGGGLDEKLFF,TGTGCCAGCAGCAAAGGGGGGGGTCTAGACGAAAAACTGTTTTTT
.,.,TRBJ1-6,TRBV4-3,CASSQFSKAQASSYNSPLHF,TGCGCCAGCAGCCAATTTTCGAAGGCACAGGCAAGTTCCTATAATTCACCCCTCCACTTT
.,.,TRBJ1-1,TRBV5-4,CASSFGNWALNTEAFF,TGTGCCAGCAGCTTCGGGAATTGGGCTCTGAACACTGAAGCTTTCTTT
TRBD1,few,TRBJ1-2,TRBV7-3,CASSPDRGHGYTF,TGTGCCAGCAGCCCGGACAGGGGGCACGGCTACACCTTC
.,.,TRBJ2-6,TRBV11-2,CASSFGRVDSGANVLTF,TGTGCCAGCAGCTTTGGCAGGGTAGACTCTGGGGCCAACGTCCTGACTTTC
.,.,TRBJ1-3,TRBV23-1,CAIPRWLRLDSGNTIYF,TGCGCCATCCCTAGGTGGTTGCGCCTCGACTCTGGAAACACCATATATTTT
TRBD1,.,TRBJ1-5,TRBV19,CASRRPGQGAGQPQHF,TGTGCCAGTAGGCGTCCGGGACAGGGGGCAGGCCAGCCCCAGCATTTT
TRBD2,.,TRBJ2-1,TRBV24-1,CATSIAGGAYNEQFF,TGTGCCACCAGTATAGCGGGAGGAGCCTACAATGAGCAGTTCTTC
.,.,TRBJ1-2,TRBV6-5,CASYLQAPEYLTF,TGTGCCAGTTATTTACAGGCCCCCGAATATCTCACCTTC
TRBD2,.,TRBJ2-3,TRBV5-8,CASSEGLAITDTQYF,TGTGCCAGCAGCGAGGGACTAGCAATCACAGATACGCAGTATTTT
.,few,TRBJ2-2,TRBV4-3,CASSQDPGGAGELFF,TGCGCCAGCAGCCAAGATCCAGGCGGGGCTGGGGAGCTGTTTTTT
TRBD1,.,TRBJ2-7,TRBV7-9,CASSPGQLKNEQYF,TGTGCCAGCAGCCCGGGACAGTTAAAAAACGAGCAGTACTTC
TRBD2,.,TRBJ2-2,TRBV7-9,CASSLGAGAYTGELFF,TGTGCCAGCAGCTTAGGTGCGGGAGCTTACACCGGGGAGCTGTTTTTT
.,.,TRBJ1-2,TRBV14,CASGLQLRGSYTF,TGTGCCAGCGGCCTACAGCTACGGGGGAGCTACACCTTC
TRBD1,.,TRBJ2-7,TRBV11-3,CASSPRTGVREQYF,TGTGCCAGCAGCCCAAGGACAGGGGTAAGGGAGCAGTACTTC